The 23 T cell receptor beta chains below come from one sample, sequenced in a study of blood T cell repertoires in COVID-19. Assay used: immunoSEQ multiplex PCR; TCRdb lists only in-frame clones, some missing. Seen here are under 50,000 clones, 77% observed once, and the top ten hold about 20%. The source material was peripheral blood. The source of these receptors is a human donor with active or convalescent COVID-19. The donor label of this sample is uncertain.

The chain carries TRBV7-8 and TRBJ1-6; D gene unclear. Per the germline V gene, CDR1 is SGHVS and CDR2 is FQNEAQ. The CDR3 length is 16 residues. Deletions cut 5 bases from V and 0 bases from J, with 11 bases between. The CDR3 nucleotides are TGTGCCAGCAGCCCCCCTGGGAGCTCCTATAATTCACCCCTCCACTTT. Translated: CASSPPGSSYNSPLHF. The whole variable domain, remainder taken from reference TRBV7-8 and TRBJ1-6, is GAGVSQSPRYKVAKRGQDVALRCDPISGHVSLFWYQQALGQGPEFLTYFQNEAQLDKSGLPSDRFFAERPEGSVSTLKIQRTQQEDSAVYLCASSPPGSSYNSPLHFGNGTRLTVT.

CDR3 amino acids: CAISGRQGTGELFF. In DNA form, the CDR3 reads TGTGCCATCAGTGGTAGGCAGGGAACCGGGGAGCTGTTTTTT. This chain connects TRBV10-3 to TRBJ2-2; D may be TRBD1 (5 bases). The CDR3 is 14 amino acids. V shed 4 bases and J shed 5 bases, with 11 bases lying between them. Germline CDR1 and CDR2: ENHRY and SYGVKD.

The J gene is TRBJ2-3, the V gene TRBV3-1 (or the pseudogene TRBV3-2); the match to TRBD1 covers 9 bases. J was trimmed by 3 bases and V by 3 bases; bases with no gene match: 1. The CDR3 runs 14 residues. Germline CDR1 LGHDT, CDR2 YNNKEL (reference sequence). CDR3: CASSHGTGTDTQYF. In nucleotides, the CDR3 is TGTGCCAGCAGCCATGGGACAGGGACAGATACGCAGTATTTT.

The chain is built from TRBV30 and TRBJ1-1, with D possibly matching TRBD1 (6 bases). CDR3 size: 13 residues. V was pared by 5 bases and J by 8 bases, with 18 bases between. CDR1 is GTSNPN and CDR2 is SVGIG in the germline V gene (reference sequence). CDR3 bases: TGTGCCTGGGCCTATCAGCCAGGGGCAGAAGCTTTCTTT. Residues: CAWAYQPGAEAFF.

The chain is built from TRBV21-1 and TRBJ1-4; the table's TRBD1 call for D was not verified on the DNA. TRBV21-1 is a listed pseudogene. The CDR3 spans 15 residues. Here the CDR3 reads CASSGRGHTNEKLFF. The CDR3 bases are TGTGCCAGCAGCGGCAGGGGGCATACTAATGAAAAACTGTTTTTT.

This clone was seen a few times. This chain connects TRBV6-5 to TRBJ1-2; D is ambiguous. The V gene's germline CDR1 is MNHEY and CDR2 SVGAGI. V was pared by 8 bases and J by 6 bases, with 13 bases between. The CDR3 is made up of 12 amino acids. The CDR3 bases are TGTGCCAGCCTTTATGGGCAGAATGGCTACACCTTC. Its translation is CASLYGQNGYTF.

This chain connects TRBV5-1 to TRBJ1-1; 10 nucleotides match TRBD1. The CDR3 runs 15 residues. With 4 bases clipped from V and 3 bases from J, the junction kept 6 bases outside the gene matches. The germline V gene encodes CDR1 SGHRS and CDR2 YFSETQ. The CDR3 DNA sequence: TGCGCCAGCAGCCCTACCGGGACAGGGGACACTGAAGCTTTCTTT. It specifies CASSPTGTGDTEAFF.

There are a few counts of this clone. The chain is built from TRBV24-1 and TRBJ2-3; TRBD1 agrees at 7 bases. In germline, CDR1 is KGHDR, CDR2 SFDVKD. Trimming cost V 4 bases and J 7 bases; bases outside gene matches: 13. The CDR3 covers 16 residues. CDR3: CATSERAGTDSYTQYF. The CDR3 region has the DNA TGTGCCACCAGTGAGCGAGCCGGGACAGATTCTTATACGCAGTATTTT.

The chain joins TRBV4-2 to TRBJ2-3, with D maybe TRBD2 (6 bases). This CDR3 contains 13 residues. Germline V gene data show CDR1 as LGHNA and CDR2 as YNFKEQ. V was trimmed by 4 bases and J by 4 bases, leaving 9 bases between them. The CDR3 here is CASSPPGADTQYF. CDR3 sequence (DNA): TGTGCCAGCAGCCCACCGGGGGCAGATACGCAGTATTTT.

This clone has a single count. In nucleotides, the CDR3 is TGTGCCAGCAGCTTAGTGGGGGGAGGGCCCTCAGATACGCAGTATTTT. This gives the protein CASSLVGGGPSDTQYF. The rearrangement joins TRBV11-2 to TRBJ2-3, with TRBD2 matching 7 bases. The CDR3 runs 16 residues. The germline gives CDR1 SGHAT, CDR2 FQNNGV. J was trimmed by 4 bases and V by 1 base; bases with no gene match: 8.

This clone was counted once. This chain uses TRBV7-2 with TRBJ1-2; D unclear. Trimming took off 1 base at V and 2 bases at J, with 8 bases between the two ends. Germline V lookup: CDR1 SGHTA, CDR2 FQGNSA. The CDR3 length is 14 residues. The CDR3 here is CASSLGGANYGYTF. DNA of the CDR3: TGTGCCAGCAGCTTAGGGGGAGCCAACTATGGCTACACCTTC.

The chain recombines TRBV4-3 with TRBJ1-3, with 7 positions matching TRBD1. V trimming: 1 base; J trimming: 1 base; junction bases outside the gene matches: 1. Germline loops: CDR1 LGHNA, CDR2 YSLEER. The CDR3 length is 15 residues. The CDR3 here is CASSQAGGSGNTIYF. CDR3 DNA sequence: TGCGCCAGCAGCCAAGCAGGGGGTTCTGGAAACACCATATATTTT.

This CDR3 is CASSTPGLAGAGELFF. DNA of the CDR3: TGTGCCAGCAGCACACCGGGACTAGCGGGAGCCGGGGAGCTGTTTTTT. The chain carries TRBV11-1 and TRBJ2-2; 14 bases line up with TRBD2. V was pared by 5 bases and J by 6 bases, with 5 bases of the junction left unmatched. CDR1 SGHAT and CDR2 FQDESV come from the germline V gene (reference sequence). The CDR3 covers 16 residues.

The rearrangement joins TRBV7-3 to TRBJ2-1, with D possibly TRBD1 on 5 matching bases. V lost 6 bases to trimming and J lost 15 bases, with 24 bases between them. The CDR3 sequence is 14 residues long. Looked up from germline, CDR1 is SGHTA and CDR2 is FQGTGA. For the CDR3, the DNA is TGTGCCAGCAGGCAAGGGCCCGGCGCCTCCCAGGGGTTCTTC. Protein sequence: CASRQGPGASQGFF. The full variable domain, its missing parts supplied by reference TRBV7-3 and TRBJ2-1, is GAGVSQTPSNKVTEKGKYVELRCDPISGHTALYWYRQSLGQGPEFLIYFQGTGAADDSGLPNDRFFAVRPEGSVSTLKIQRTERGDSAVYLCASRQGPGASQGFFGPGTRLTVL.

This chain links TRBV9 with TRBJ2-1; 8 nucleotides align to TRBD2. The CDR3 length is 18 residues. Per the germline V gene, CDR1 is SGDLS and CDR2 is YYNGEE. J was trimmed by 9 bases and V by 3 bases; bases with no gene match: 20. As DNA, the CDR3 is TGTGCCAGCAGCGCCGGGACTGTGGGACGCCGGGGGGGCAGTGAGCAGTTCTTC. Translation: CASSAGTVGRRGGSEQFF.

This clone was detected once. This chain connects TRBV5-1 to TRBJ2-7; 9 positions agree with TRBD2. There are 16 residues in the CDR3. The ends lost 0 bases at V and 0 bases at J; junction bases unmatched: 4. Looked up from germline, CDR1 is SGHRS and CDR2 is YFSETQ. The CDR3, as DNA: TGCGCCAGCAGCTTGGTCGGTAGCGGGAGCTCCTACGAGCAGTACTTC. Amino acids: CASSLVGSGSSYEQYF.

The CDR3 loop is CATSGQGEKLFF. Written as DNA, the CDR3 is TGTGCCACCAGTGGACAGGGTGAAAAACTGTTTTTT. This chain uses TRBV24-1 with TRBJ1-4, with 7 bases aligning to TRBD1. Germline V gene lookup returns CDR1 KGHDR and CDR2 SFDVKD. The trim removed 5 bases at V and 7 bases at J, leaving 0 bases unmatched. The CDR3 extends over 12 amino acids.

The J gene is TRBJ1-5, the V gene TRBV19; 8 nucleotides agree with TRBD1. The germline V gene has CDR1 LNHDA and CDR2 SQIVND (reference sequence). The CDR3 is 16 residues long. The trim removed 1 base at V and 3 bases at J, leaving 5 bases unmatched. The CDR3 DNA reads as TGTGCCAGTAGTATAGGGGGACAGGTCTTCAATCAGCCCCAGCATTTT. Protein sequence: CASSIGGQVFNQPQHF.

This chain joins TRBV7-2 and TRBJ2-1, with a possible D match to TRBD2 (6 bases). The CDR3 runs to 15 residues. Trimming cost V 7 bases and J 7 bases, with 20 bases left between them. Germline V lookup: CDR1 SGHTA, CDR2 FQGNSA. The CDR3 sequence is CASTISGPPGNEQFF. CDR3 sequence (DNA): TGTGCCAGCACCATAAGCGGGCCCCCTGGTAATGAGCAGTTCTTC.

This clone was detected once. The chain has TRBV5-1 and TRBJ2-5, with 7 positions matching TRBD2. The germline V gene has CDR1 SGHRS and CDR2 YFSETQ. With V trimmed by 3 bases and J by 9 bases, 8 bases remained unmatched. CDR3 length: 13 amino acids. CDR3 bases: TGCGCCAGCAGCTCCGGACTAGATGGGGCCCAGTACTTC. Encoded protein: CASSSGLDGAQYF.

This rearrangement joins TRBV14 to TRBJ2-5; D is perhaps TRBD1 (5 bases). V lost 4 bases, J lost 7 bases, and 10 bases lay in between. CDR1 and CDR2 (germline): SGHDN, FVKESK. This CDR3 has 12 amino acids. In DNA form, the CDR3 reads TGTGCCAGCAGCCCTGACAGAGGGACCCAGTACTTC. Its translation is CASSPDRGTQYF.

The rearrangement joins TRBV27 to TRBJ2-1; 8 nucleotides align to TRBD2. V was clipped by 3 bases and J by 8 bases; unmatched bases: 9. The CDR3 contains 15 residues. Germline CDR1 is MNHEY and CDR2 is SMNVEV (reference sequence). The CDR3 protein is CASSFRGGVGHEQFF. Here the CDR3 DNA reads TGTGCCAGCAGTTTCCGGGGGGGAGTAGGGCATGAGCAGTTCTTC.

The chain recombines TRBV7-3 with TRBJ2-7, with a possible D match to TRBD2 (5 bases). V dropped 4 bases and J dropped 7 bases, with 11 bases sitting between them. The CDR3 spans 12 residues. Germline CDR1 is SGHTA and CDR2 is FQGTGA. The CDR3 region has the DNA TGTGCCAGCAGCTCCGGCGGAGGAGAGCAGTACTTC. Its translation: CASSSGGGEQYF.